The clone carrying this T cell receptor beta chain was seen ten or more times. Its specificity is unknown. From the 5' RACE reads, TCRdb called clonotypes with MiXCR, one entry per CDR3 protein. The sample contains under 450,000 distinct CDR3 sequences, over 13% of which appear only once. The source of the sample is a study of T-cell memory formation after mild COVID-19. Study in general: The study found TCR clusters largely donor specific.

Losses at the gene ends were 0 bases for V and 2 bases for J; bases not matched to a gene: 5. The CDR3 has 16 amino acids. Germline V gives CDR1 SGHDT, CDR2 YYEEEE. Notes on the study in general: Memory sampled before infection contained some responding clones, suggesting cross-reactive memory joined.

This TCR derives from a man aged 18-30 years who had mild COVID-19 (a few samples of this study predate the infection). Cell type and time point are not known. Input material: PBMCs or a T cell subset sorted from them (not recorded which). The J gene is TRBJ2-3, the V gene TRBV5-6; 8 bases fit TRBD2. The CDR3 loop is CASSLAAGAPTDTQYF. In DNA form, the CDR3 reads TGTGCCAGCAGCTTGGCAGCGGGGGCGCCCACAGATACGCAGTATTTT.